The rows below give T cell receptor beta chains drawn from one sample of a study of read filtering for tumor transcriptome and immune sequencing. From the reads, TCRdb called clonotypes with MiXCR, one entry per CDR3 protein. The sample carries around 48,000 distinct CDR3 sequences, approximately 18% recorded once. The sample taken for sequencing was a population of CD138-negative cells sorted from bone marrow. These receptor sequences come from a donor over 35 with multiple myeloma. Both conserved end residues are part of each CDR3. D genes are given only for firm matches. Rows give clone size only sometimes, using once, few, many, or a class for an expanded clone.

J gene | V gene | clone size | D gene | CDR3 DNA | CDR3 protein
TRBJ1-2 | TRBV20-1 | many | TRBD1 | TGCAGTGCTTATACCTTGGGACAGCACTATGGCTACACCTTC | CSAYTLGQHYGYTF
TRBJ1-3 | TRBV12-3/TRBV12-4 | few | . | TGTGCCAGCAGCGACGGGCCAGCCTCTGGAAACACCATATATTTT | CASSDGPASGNTIYF
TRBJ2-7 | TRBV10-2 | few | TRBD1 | TGCGCCACCCAGACAGGGGGACCCTACGAGCAGTACTTC | CATQTGGPYEQYF
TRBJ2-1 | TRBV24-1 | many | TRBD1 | TGTGCCACCAGTGTACAGGGGAAGGTCAATGAGCAGTTCTTC | CATSVQGKVNEQFF
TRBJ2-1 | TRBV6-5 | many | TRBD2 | TGTGCCAGCAGTTACCGGAGGCTAGCGGGAGTGAACAATGAGCAGTTCTTC | CASSYRRLAGVNNEQFF
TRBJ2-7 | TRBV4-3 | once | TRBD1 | TGCGCCAGCAGCCAAGAAGTAGGGGGCACCTCCTACGGGCAGTACTTC | CASSQEVGGTSYGQYF
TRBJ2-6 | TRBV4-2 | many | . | TGTGCCAGCAGCCAAAAGACAGCCGGGGCCAACGTCCTGACTTTC | CASSQKTAGANVLTF
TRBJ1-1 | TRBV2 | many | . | TGTGCCAGCAAGTCGCAGGTCTTGGGGAATGAAGCTTTCTTT | CASKSQVLGNEAFF
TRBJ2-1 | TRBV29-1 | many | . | TGCAGCGAAGGGCCCAGGGGCAATGAGCAGTTCTTC | CSEGPRGNEQFF
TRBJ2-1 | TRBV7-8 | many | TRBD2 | TGTGCCAGCAGCAAGGAGCGGGACTACAATGAGCAGTTCTTC | CASSKERDYNEQFF
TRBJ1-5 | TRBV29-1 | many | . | TGCAGCGCCGCCAAGACAGGTTCCAATCAGCCCCAGCATTTT | CSAAKTGSNQPQHF
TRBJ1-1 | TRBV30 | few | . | TGTGCCTGGAAGGTCACAGAGAACACTGAAGCTTTCTTT | CAWKVTENTEAFF
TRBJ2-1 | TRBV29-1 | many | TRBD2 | TGCAGCGTCCCGACTAGCGGTTACAATGAGCAGTTCTTC | CSVPTSGYNEQFF
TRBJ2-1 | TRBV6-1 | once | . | TGTGCCAGCAGATCCCCCGGGACTGGAGGGAATGAGCAGTTCTTC | CASRSPGTGGNEQFF
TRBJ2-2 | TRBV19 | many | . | TGTGCCAGTAGCAGATTGGACAGTTCCACCGGGGAGCTGTTTTTT | CASSRLDSSTGELFF
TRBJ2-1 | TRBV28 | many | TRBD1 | TGTGCCAGCAGTCCCTCGGGACAGGGGTACAATGAGCAGTTCTTC | CASSPSGQGYNEQFF
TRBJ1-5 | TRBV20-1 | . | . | TGCAGTGCAAAAGGCGGCAGGGGAGGATTAAGCAATCAGCCCCAGCATTTT | CSAKGGRGGLSNQPQHF
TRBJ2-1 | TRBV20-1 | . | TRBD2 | TGCAGTGCCAGAGGTAGCGGGACCCTCTACAATGTGCAGTTCTTC | CSARGSGTLYNVQFF
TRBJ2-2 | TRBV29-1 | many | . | TGCAGCGTTGACAACGGGGGGCGCGACACCGGGGAGCTGTTTTTT | CSVDNGGRDTGELFF
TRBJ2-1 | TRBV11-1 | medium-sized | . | TGTGCCAGCAGCCCACCCGGTGGTAGGTACAATGAGCAGTTCTTC | CASSPPGGRYNEQFF
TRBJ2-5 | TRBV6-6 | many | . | TGTGCCAGCAGTTACATAAGGGCAGAGACCCAGTACTTC | CASSYIRAETQYF
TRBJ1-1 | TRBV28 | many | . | TGTGCCAGCATTAGAGGTCGGGAGACTGAAGCTTTCTTT | CASIRGRETEAFF
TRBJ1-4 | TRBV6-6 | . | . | TGTGCCAGCAGAGACCGGACATCTGAAAAACTGTTTTTT | CASRDRTSEKLFF
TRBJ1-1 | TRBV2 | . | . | TGTGCCAGCAAGAGGGACTTGACCACTGAAGCTTTCTTT | CASKRDLTTEAFF
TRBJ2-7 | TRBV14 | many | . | TGTGCCAGCAGCCAAGTCCAGGGGAGGGGTTCCTACGAGCAGTACTTC | CASSQVQGRGSYEQYF
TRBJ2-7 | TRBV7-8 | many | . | TGTGCCAGCAGCTCATCCCACGTCCTGGCGGGGGCCTGGTACGAGCAGTACTTC | CASSSSHVLAGAWYEQYF
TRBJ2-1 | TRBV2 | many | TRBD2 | TGTGCCAGCACCCAGGCCGCCGGGGGAGGGCAAATGAATGAGCAGTTCTTC | CASTQAAGGGQMNEQFF
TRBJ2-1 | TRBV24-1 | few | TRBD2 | TGTGCCACCAGTGATTTGGGGACTAGCGTTCGGAATGAGCAGTTCTTC | CATSDLGTSVRNEQFF
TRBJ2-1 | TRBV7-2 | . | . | TGTGCCAGCAGCTTAACAGCTGTTTGGGATGAGCAGTTCTTC | CASSLTAVWDEQFF
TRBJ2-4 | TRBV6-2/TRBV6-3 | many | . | TGTGCCAGCAGGGACCCAGGGGTCAAAAACATTCAGTACTTC | CASRDPGVKNIQYF
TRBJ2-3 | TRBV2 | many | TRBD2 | TGTGCCAGCGTGAATACAGCGGGAGGACCGCCGTATTTT | CASVNTAGGPPYF
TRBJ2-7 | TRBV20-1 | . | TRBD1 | TGCAGCTGCTGGACAGGGAGTCACGAGCAGTACTTC | CSCWTGSHEQYF
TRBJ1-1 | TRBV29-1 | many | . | TGCAGCGTTACAGCCAGCCTCCAGATTAACACTGAAGCTTTCTTT | CSVTASLQINTEAFF
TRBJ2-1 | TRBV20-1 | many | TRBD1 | TGCAGTGCTCCACGGGACAGGGCATCATATGAGCAGTTCTTC | CSAPRDRASYEQFF
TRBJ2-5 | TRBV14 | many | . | TGTGCCAGCAGCCCCCGGATCAGGCAAGAGACCCAGTACTTC | CASSPRIRQETQYF
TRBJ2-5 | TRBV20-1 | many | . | TGCAGTGCTAGCACGACAGGAGTCGGGGAGACCCAGTACTTC | CSASTTGVGETQYF
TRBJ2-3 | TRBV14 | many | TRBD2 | TGTGCCAGCAGCCAAGCTCGGACTAGCGGAACAGATACGCAGTATTTT | CASSQARTSGTDTQYF
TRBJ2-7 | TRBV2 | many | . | TGTGCCAGCAGTGTCCTAGGTCTAAGAACCTACGAGCAGTACTTC | CASSVLGLRTYEQYF
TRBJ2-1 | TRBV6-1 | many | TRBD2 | TGTGCCAGTAGTGAACCCCGGCTAGCGGGTTTATCCTACAATGAGCAGTCCTTC | CASSEPRLAGLSYNEQSF
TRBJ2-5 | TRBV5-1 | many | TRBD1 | TGCGCCAGCAGCAGGACAGGATTGGAGACCCAGTACTTC | CASSRTGLETQYF
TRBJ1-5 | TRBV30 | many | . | TGTGCCTGCACCCTGGGGCCTGGGCAGCCCCAGCATTTT | CACTLGPGQPQHF
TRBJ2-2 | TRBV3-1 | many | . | TGTGCCAGCAGCCAAGATCTTCCGGACTCGCGATACACCGGGGAGCTGTTTTTT | CASSQDLPDSRYTGELFF
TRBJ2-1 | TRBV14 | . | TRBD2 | TGTGCCAGCAGCCACAAGATTCGTCTCTCACGGTTCCTAGCGGGAGGTGGCAATGAGCAGTTCTTC | CASSHKIRLSRFLAGGGNEQFF
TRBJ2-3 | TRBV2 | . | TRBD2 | TGTGCCAGCAAAAGACTAGCGGGTACCACAGATACGCAGTATTTT | CASKRLAGTTDTQYF
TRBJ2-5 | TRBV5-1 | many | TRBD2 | TGCGCCAGCAGCGTAAGCGGGGGAGGATCCGTGGAGACCCAGTACTTC | CASSVSGGGSVETQYF
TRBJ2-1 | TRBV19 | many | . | TGTGCCAGTAGTATCCTTACGGGGGGCCCTAGTGAGCAGTTCTTC | CASSILTGGPSEQFF
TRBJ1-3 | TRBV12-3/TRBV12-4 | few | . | TGTGCCAGCACTACGACAGTCTCTGGAAACACCATATATTTT | CASTTTVSGNTIYF